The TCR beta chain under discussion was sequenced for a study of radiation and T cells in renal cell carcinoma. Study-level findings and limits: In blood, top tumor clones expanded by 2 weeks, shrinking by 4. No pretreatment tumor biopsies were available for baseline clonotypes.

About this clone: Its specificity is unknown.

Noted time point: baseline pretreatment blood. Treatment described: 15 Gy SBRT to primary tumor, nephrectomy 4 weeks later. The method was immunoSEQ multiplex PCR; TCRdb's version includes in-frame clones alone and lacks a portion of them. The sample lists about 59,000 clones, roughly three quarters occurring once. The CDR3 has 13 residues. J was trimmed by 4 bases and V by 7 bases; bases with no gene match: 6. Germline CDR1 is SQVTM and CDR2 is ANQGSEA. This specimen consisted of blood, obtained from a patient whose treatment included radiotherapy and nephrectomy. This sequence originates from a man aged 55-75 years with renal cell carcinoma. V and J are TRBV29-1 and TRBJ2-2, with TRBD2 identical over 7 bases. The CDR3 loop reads CSGFGTTTGELFF. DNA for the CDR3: TGCAGCGGTTTCGGGACTACCACCGGGGAGCTGTTTTTT.